The rows below give T cell receptor beta chains drawn from one sample of a study of blood T cell repertoires in COVID-19. Some clones are missing from TCRdb's copy, which holds only in-frame ones; the method was immunoSEQ multiplex PCR. The table includes roughly 200,000 clones, about nine tenths detected once. The sequenced sample consisted of PBMCs or T cells enriched from blood (not recorded which). These receptor sequences come from a man in his late teens or twenties with acute COVID-19. The CDR3 runs from the conserved cysteine through the conserved F or W. A D gene is named only where the DNA matches it firmly. Clone size, where shown, is once, few, many, or a class for clones that have expanded.

d_call,clone_size,v_call,j_call,cdr3_nt,cdr3_aa
TRBD2,.,TRBV4-2,TRBJ2-3,TGTGCCAGCAGCCAAGCGACTAGCGGGAGAAGAGGTGGTAGCACAGATACGCAGTATTTT,CASSQATSGRRGGSTDTQYF
.,.,TRBV11-3,TRBJ1-1,TGTGCCAGCAGCATCCTCACCCTGGGGGGGGACACTGAAGCTTTCTTT,CASSILTLGGDTEAFF
.,.,TRBV7-9,TRBJ2-5,TGTGCCAGCAGCCAGCCACGACAGGAACAATTAAGAGAGACCCAGTACTTC,CASSQPRQEQLRETQYF
.,.,TRBV11-2,TRBJ1-2,TGTGCCAGCAGCGTGTCTCAGGGTGACTATGGCTACACCTTC,CASSVSQGDYGYTF
.,few,TRBV5-1,TRBJ2-7,TGCGCCAGCAGCTTAGTCACAGGAAGGGGATTCTACGAGCAGTACTTC,CASSLVTGRGFYEQYF
TRBD1,.,TRBV24-1,TRBJ2-5,TGTGCCACCAGTGAGGTGGGACAGCTCGAAGAGACCCAGTACTTC,CATSEVGQLEETQYF
.,.,TRBV20-1,TRBJ1-1,TGCAGTGCTAGTTATTCCGGAGACTACGATGAAGCTTTCTTT,CSASYSGDYDEAFF
TRBD2,.,TRBV24-1,TRBJ2-3,TGTGCCACCAGTGAAAGTAGCGGGAGAAGCACAGATACGCAGTATTTT,CATSESSGRSTDTQYF
.,few,TRBV5-1,TRBJ2-7,TGCGCCAGCAGCTTGGAAATGGGGTCGGGGTACGAGCAGTACTTC,CASSLEMGSGYEQYF
.,.,TRBV2,TRBJ1-5,TGTGCCAGCAGTTCTCAGGGCTATAGCAATCAGCCCCAGCATTTT,CASSSQGYSNQPQHF
.,.,TRBV19,TRBJ2-3,TGTGCCAGCAGGGATAGTACGCAGTATTTT,CASRDSTQYF
TRBD1,.,TRBV6-5,TRBJ2-3,TGTGCCAGCAGCCGGGACAGGCGCGATACGCAGTATTTT,CASSRDRRDTQYF
TRBD2,.,TRBV25-1,TRBJ2-5,TGTGCCAGCATAACCCGACTAGCGGGCCCTTCGGAGGGAGAGACCCAGTACTTC,CASITRLAGPSEGETQYF
.,.,TRBV9,TRBJ1-1,TGTGCCAGCAGCGTAGAAGAGGGACTCTACACTGAAGCTTTCTTT,CASSVEEGLYTEAFF
TRBD2,.,TRBV19,TRBJ2-7,TGTGCCAGTAGTACCCCCCGGCTAGCGGGAGGGTACGAGCAGTACTTC,CASSTPRLAGGYEQYF
TRBD2,few,TRBV3-1/TRBV3-2,TRBJ2-7,TGTGCCAGCAGCAAAGAATCACTAGCGACCCCCTACGAGCAGTACTTC,CASSKESLATPYEQYF
TRBD2,once,TRBV7-2,TRBJ2-3,TGTGCCAGCAGCTTAAGGCTGGCGGGAGGAACCACAGATACGCAGTATTTT,CASSLRLAGGTTDTQYF
.,.,TRBV20-1,TRBJ1-6,TGCAGTGCTAGTCCGCCGGAGGATAATTCACCCCTCCACTTT,CSASPPEDNSPLHF
.,.,TRBV5-1,TRBJ1-2,TGCGCCAGCAGCTTGGCCAGGGCAAACTATGGCTACACCTTC,CASSLARANYGYTF
.,many,TRBV27,TRBJ2-1,TGTGCCAGCAACGGCGGGATCAATGAGCAGTTCTTC,CASNGGINEQFF
.,.,TRBV7-9,TRBJ1-3,TGTGCCAGCAGCTCCTCAGTTATGGGGCGGTCAAACACCATATATTTT,CASSSSVMGRSNTIYF
TRBD1,once,TRBV5-1,TRBJ2-6,TGCGCCAGCAGGACAGGGGTGGAAATAAAGGACCTGACTTTC,CASRTGVEIKDLTF
.,once,TRBV6-6,TRBJ1-1,TGTGCCAGCCTAGACAGCCGTGACAGCACTGAAGCTTTCTTT,CASLDSRDSTEAFF
.,.,TRBV27,TRBJ2-1,TGTGCCAGCAGTGACCTTCCTCTAGCGAGGTCCTACAATGAGCAGTTCTTC,CASSDLPLARSYNEQFF